This TCR beta chain was retrieved from a study of cytomegalovirus exposure and HLA in healthy donors. The germline gives CDR1 SGHNT, CDR2 YYREEE (reference sequence). The CDR3 contains 17 residues. V lost 2 bases and J 2 bases, leaving 20 bases between the germline ends. This PCR relied on a set of 60 Vbeta primers and 13 Jbeta primers. This table comes from immunoSEQ multiplex PCR, and its TCRdb copy is limited to in-frame clones, with some not included. The sample has about 100,000 clones, 76% seen once. Overall study results and limits: Both high specificity and high sensitivity reportedly marked the classifier's diagnosis of cytomegalovirus status. The authors excluded some V segments, including TRBV6-2 and TRBV6-3, as indistinguishable.

As regards this clone: The antigen remains undetermined.

Sequencing was performed on PBMCs. The rearrangement joins TRBV5-4 to TRBJ2-7, with unresolved D. The TCR originated in a woman in her forties or fifties in good health and CMV-seropositive. DNA for the CDR3: TGTGCCAGCAGCTTCCCGTTTGGTGGTGGAGCCACCTACGAGCAGTACTTC. Residues: CASSFPFGGGATYEQYF.